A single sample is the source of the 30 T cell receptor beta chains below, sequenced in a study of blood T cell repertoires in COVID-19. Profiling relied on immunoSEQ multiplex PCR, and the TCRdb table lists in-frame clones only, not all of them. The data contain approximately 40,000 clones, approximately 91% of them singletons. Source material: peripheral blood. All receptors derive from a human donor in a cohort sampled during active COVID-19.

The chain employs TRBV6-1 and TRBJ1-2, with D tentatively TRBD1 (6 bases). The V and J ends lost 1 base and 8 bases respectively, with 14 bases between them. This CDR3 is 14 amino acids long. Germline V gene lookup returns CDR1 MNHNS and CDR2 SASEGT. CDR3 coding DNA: TGTGCCAGCAGTGAAGGAACAGGGCCCTACGGCTACACCTTC. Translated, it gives CASSEGTGPYGYTF.

The CDR3 region has the DNA TGCGCCAGCAGTCGACCGGCGGGAGGAGTAGAGGGCTACACCTTC. Translating gives CASSRPAGGVEGYTF. The V call is TRBV4-1, the J call TRBJ1-2; no reliable D call. The CDR3 has 15 residues. Germline CDR1 MGHRA, CDR2 YSYEKL. The V gene lost 6 bases and the J gene lost 8 bases, with 22 bases spanning the gap.

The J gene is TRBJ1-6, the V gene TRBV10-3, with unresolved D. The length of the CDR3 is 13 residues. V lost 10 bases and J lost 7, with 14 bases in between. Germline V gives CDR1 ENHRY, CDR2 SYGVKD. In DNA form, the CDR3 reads TGTGCCAACCGCCCCGACTTAAATTCACCCCTCCACTTT. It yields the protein CANRPDLNSPLHF.

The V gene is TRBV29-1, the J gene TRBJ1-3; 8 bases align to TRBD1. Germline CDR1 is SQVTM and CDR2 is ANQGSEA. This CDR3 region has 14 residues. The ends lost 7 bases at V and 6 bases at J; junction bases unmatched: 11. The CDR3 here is CSAIMGQGANTIYF. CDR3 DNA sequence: TGCAGCGCTATAATGGGTCAGGGGGCAAACACCATATATTTT.

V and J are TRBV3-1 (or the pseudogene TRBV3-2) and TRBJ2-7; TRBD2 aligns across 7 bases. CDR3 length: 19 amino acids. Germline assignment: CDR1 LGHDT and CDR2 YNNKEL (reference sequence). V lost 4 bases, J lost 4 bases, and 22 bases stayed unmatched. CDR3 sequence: CASSPFRAGETVFWYEQYF. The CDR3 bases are TGTGCCAGCAGCCCCTTCAGGGCGGGAGAAACGGTGTTTTGGTACGAGCAGTACTTC.

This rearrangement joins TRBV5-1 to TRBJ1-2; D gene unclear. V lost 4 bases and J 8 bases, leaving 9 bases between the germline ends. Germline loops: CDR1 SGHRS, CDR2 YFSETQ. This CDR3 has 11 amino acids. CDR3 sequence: CASSREGGYTF. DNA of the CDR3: TGCGCCAGCAGCCGGGAGGGAGGCTACACCTTC. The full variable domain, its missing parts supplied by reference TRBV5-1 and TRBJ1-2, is KAGVTQTPRYLIKTRGQQVTLSCSPISGHRSVSWYQQTPGQGLQFLFEYFSETQRNKGNFPGRFSGRQFSNSRSEMNVSTLELGDSALYLCASSREGGYTFGSGTRLTVV.

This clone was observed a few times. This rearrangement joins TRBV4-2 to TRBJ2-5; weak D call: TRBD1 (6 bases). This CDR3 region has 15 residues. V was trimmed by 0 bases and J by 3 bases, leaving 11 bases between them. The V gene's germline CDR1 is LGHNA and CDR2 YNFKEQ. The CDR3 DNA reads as TGTGCCAGCAGCCAAGAGGGGGCCAGGAAAGAGACCCAGTACTTC. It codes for CASSQEGARKETQYF.

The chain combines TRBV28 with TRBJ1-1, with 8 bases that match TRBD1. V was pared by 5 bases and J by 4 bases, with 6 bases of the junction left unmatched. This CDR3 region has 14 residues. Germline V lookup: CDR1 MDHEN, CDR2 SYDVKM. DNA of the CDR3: TGTGCCAGCAGTGAGGACAGGGTGGGCACTGAAGCTTTCTTT. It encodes CASSEDRVGTEAFF.

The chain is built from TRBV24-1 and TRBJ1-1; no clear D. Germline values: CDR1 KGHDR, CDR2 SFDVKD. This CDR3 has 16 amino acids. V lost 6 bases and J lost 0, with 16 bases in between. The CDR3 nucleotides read TGTGCCACCAGTTCGCCCGGGTTCCGGGTGAACACTGAAGCTTTCTTT. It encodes CATSSPGFRVNTEAFF.

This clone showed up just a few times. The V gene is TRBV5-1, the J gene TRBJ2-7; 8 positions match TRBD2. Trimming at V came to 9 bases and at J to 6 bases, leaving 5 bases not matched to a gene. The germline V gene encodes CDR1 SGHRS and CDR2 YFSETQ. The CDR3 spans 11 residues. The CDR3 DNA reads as TGCGCCAAGCGGGGGAGGTTCGAGCAGTACTTC. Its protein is CAKRGRFEQYF.

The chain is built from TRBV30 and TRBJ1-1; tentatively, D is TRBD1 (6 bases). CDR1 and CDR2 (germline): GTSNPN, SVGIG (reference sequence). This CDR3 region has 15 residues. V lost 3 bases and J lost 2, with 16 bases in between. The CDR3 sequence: CAWSVHDRRNTEAFF. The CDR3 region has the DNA TGTGCCTGGAGCGTACACGACAGGAGAAACACTGAAGCTTTCTTT.

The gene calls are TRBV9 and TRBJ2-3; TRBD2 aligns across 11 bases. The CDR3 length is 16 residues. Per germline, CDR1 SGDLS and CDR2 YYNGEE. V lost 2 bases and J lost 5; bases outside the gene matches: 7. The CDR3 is CASSVGLAEVGDTQYF. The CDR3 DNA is TGTGCCAGCAGCGTGGGACTAGCGGAAGTGGGAGATACGCAGTATTTT.

For the CDR3, the DNA is TGTGCCAGCAGCCCGGGCCAGGGAGGACTCAATGAGCAGTTCTTC. Its protein is CASSPGQGGLNEQFF. The J gene is TRBJ2-1, the V gene TRBV7-9; D may be TRBD2 (6 bases). V dropped 5 bases and J dropped 6 bases, with 17 bases sitting between them. Germline loops: CDR1 SEHNR, CDR2 FQNEAQ (reference sequence). The CDR3 length is 15 residues.

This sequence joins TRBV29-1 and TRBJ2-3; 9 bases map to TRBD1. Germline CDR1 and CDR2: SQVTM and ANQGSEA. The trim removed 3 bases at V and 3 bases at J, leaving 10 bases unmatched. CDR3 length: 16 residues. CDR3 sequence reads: CSVEGTRTGVTDTQYF. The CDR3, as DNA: TGCAGCGTTGAGGGGACCCGGACAGGGGTGACAGATACGCAGTATTTT.

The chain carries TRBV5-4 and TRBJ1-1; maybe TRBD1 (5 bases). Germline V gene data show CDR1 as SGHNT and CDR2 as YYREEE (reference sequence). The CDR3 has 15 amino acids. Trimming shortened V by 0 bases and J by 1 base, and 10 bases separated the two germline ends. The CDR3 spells CASSLEGSPNTEAFF. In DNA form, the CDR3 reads TGTGCCAGCAGCTTGGAGGGGTCTCCGAACACTGAAGCTTTCTTT.

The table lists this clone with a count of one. CDR3 bases: TGTGCCACCAGCAGAGATCTCGGGACAGGGGGAACAGATACGCAGTATTTT. Amino acids: CATSRDLGTGGTDTQYF. The V call is TRBV15, the J call TRBJ2-3; 11 nucleotides agree with TRBD1. V shed 0 bases, J shed 3 bases, and the junction held 5 bases outside the gene matches. The CDR3 covers 17 residues. From germline, CDR1 is LNHNV and CDR2 YYDKDF (reference sequence).

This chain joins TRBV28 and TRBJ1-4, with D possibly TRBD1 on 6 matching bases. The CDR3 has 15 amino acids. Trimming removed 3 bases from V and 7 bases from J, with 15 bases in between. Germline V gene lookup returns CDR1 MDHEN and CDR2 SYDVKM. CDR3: CASSLLTGPREKLFF. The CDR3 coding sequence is TGTGCCAGCAGTTTGCTTACAGGGCCCCGTGAAAAACTGTTTTTT. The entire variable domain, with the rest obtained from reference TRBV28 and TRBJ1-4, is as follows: DVKVTQSSRYLVKRTGEKVFLECVQDMDHENMFWYRQDPGLGLRLIYFSYDVKMKEKGDIPEGYSVSREKKERFSLILESASTNQTSMYLCASSLLTGPREKLFFGSGTQLSVL.

CDR3 sequence reads: CASSKDLETQYF. The DNA of the CDR3 is TGTGCCAGCAGCAAAGATCTGGAGACCCAGTACTTC. V and J are TRBV7-9 and TRBJ2-5; D is unclear. Trimming stripped 5 bases from V and 5 bases from J, with 9 bases between. The CDR3 length is 12 residues. In germline, CDR1 is SEHNR, CDR2 FQNEAQ (reference sequence).

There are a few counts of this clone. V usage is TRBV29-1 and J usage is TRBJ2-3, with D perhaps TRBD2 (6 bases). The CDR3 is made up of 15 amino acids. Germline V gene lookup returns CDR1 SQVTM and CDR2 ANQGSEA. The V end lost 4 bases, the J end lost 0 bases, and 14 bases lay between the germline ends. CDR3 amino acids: CSVGGTRSSTDTQYF. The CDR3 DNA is TGCAGCGTTGGGGGGACTCGGAGTAGCACAGATACGCAGTATTTT.

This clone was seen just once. The DNA for the CDR3 is TGTGCCAGCAAGGAGGGTTCTGAAGCTTTCTTT. Residues: CASKEGSEAFF. V usage is TRBV6-5 and J usage is TRBJ1-1; D is uncertain. V was shortened by 7 bases and J by 6 bases, with 9 bases between the two germline ends. CDR1 and CDR2 from the germline V gene are MNHEY and SVGAGI. This CDR3 spans 11 amino acids.

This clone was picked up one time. CDR3: CASSYATGGSYEQYF. CDR3 coding DNA: TGTGCCAGCAGTTACGCGACAGGGGGAAGCTACGAGCAGTACTTC. The V gene is TRBV6-5, the J gene TRBJ2-7; the match to TRBD1 covers 9 bases. The CDR3 length is 15 residues. Germline trimming cut 2 bases from V and 3 bases from J; bases unmatched to any gene: 5. CDR1 and CDR2 from the germline V gene are MNHEY and SVGAGI.

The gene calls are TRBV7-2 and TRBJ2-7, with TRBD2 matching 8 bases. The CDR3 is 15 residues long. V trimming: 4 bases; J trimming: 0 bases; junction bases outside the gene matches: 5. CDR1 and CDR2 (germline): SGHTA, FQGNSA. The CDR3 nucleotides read TGTGCCAGCAGCTACATAGCGGGAAGCTCCTACGAGCAGTACTTC. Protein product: CASSYIAGSSYEQYF.

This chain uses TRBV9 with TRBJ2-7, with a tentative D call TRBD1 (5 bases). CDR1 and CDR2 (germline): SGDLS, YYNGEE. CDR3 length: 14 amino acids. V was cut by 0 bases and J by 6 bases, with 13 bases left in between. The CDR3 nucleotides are TGTGCCAGCAGCGTAGGGACAACTACGTCCGAGCAGTACTTC. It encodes CASSVGTTTSEQYF.

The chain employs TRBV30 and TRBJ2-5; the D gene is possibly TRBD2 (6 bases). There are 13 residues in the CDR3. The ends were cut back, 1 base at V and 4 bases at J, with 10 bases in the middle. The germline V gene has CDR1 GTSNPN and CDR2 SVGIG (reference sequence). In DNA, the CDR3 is TGTGCCTGGAGTGGACTAGTAACAGAGACCCAGTACTTC. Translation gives CAWSGLVTETQYF.

The CDR3 region is CASSLSRGTDQLFTDTQYF. The CDR3 DNA reads as TGCGCCAGCAGCTTGAGTCGTGGGACAGACCAGCTCTTCACAGATACGCAGTATTTT. This chain joins TRBV5-1 and TRBJ2-3; 7 bases line up with TRBD1. This CDR3 contains 19 residues. Per germline, CDR1 SGHRS and CDR2 YFSETQ. Trimming at V came to 1 base and at J to 2 bases, leaving 16 bases not matched to a gene.

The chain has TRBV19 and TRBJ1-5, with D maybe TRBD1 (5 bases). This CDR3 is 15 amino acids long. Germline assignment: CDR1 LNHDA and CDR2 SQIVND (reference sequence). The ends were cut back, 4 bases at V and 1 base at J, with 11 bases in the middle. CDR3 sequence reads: CASSKAGSSNQPQHF. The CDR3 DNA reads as TGTGCCAGTAGTAAGGCAGGGTCAAGCAATCAGCCCCAGCATTTT. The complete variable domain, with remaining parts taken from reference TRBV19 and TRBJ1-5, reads DGGITQSPKYLFRKEGQNVTLSCEQNLNHDAMYWYRQDPGQGLRLIYYSQIVNDFQKGDIAEGYSVSREKKESFPLTVTSAQKNPTAFYLCASSKAGSSNQPQHFGDGTRLSIL.

The CDR3 reads CASSLDRPETQYF. Here the CDR3 DNA reads TGCGCCAGCAGCTTGGACAGGCCAGAGACCCAGTACTTC. The rearrangement links TRBV5-1 to TRBJ2-5; TRBD1 might be the D (5 bases). This CDR3 spans 13 amino acids. Trimming removed 0 bases at V and 4 bases at J, with 7 bases between. CDR1 is SGHRS and CDR2 is YFSETQ in the germline V gene.

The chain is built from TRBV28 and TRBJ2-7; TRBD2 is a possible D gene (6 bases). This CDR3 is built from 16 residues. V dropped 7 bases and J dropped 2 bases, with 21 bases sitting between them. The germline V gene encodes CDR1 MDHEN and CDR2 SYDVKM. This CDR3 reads CASTPGGGWTTYEQYF. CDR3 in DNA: TGTGCCAGCACTCCGGGCGGAGGGTGGACCACCTACGAGCAGTACTTC. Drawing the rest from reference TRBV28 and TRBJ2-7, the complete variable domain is DVKVTQSSRYLVKRTGEKVFLECVQDMDHENMFWYRQDPGLGLRLIYFSYDVKMKEKGDIPEGYSVSREKKERFSLILESASTNQTSMYLCASTPGGGWTTYEQYFGPGTRLTVT.

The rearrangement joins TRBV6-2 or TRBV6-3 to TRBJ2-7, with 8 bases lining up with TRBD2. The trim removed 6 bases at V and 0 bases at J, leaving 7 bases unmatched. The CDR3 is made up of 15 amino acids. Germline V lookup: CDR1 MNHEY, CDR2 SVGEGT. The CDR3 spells CASSYLAGLSYEQYF. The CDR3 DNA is TGTGCCAGCAGCTATCTAGCGGGCCTCTCCTACGAGCAGTACTTC.

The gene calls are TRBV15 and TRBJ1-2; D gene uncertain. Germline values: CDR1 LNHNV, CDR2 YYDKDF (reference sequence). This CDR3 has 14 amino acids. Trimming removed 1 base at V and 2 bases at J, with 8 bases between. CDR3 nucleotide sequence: TGTGCCACCAGCAGAGCGCCGGTGAACTATGGCTACACCTTC. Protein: CATSRAPVNYGYTF.